This is a list of T cell receptor beta chains from one sample in a study of a mutant IDH1 vaccine in newly diagnosed glioma. The repertoire was sequenced with immunoSEQ multiplex PCR; TCRdb's copy has only in-frame clones and lacks some. The table lists more than 35,000 clones, under 90% of them singletons. Antigens of these TCRs are unknown. Sample: PBMCs, taken from a glioma patient whose treatment included an IDH1 peptide vaccine. All receptors derive from a woman between 40 and 50 years old with glioma. Some clones in this sample may be carry-over from other donors' samples. The CDR3 runs from the conserved cysteine through the conserved F or W. The D gene is left open where the match is weak. The size entry is marked missing in some rows and otherwise reads once, few, many or a size class.

-	TRBJ2-4	-	TRBV10-3	TGTGCCATCGCACCTTCGACAGCAAGAGTAGCCAAAAACATTCAGTACTTC	CAIAPSTARVAKNIQYF
-	TRBJ2-3	-	TRBV27	TGTGCCAGCACTGGACGGAACACAGATACGCAGTATTTT	CASTGRNTDTQYF
-	TRBJ2-7	-	TRBV7-6	TGTGCCAGCAGTGTCGCGGCGGGAAACTACGAGCAGTACTTC	CASSVAAGNYEQYF
-	TRBJ1-1	-	TRBV5-5	TGTGCCAGCAGCGTGCAGGGAGACACTGAAGCTTTCTTT	CASSVQGDTEAFF
-	TRBJ1-5	-	TRBV18	TGTGCCAGCTCAGAACAGGGAGCGGGGGAGTATCCCCAGCATTTT	CASSEQGAGEYPQHF
-	TRBJ2-7	-	TRBV2	TGTGCCAGCAATGTCCTCTCCTACGAGCAGTACTTC	CASNVLSYEQYF
-	TRBJ1-5	-	TRBV7-2	TGTGCCAGCAGCTTAGTTGAAAATCAGCCCCAGCATTTT	CASSLVENQPQHF
-	TRBJ2-7	-	TRBV15	TGTGCCACCAGCCACTACGATACCCGATACGAGCAGTACTTC	CATSHYDTRYEQYF
-	TRBJ2-7	-	TRBV6-1	TGTGCCAGCAGCCCAGGAGGCGGGCAGTACTTC	CASSPGGGQYF
-	TRBJ2-1	TRBD2	TRBV9	TGTGCCAGCAGCGTAGCGGTTAGCGGGAGGAATGTCAATGAGCAGTTCTTC	CASSVAVSGRNVNEQFF
medium-sized	TRBJ2-7	TRBD1	TRBV4-2	TGTGCCAGCAGCCAAACAGGGGGCCGGGACGAGCAGTACTTC	CASSQTGGRDEQYF
-	TRBJ2-6	-	TRBV2	TGTGCCAGCAGTGGAGGGTTCGGGGCAGGGGCCAACGTCCTGACTTTC	CASSGGFGAGANVLTF
-	TRBJ2-1	TRBD2	TRBV10-3	TGTGCCATCAGTGCGGGACTAGCGGGGACGGGTGAGCAGTTCTTC	CAISAGLAGTGEQFF